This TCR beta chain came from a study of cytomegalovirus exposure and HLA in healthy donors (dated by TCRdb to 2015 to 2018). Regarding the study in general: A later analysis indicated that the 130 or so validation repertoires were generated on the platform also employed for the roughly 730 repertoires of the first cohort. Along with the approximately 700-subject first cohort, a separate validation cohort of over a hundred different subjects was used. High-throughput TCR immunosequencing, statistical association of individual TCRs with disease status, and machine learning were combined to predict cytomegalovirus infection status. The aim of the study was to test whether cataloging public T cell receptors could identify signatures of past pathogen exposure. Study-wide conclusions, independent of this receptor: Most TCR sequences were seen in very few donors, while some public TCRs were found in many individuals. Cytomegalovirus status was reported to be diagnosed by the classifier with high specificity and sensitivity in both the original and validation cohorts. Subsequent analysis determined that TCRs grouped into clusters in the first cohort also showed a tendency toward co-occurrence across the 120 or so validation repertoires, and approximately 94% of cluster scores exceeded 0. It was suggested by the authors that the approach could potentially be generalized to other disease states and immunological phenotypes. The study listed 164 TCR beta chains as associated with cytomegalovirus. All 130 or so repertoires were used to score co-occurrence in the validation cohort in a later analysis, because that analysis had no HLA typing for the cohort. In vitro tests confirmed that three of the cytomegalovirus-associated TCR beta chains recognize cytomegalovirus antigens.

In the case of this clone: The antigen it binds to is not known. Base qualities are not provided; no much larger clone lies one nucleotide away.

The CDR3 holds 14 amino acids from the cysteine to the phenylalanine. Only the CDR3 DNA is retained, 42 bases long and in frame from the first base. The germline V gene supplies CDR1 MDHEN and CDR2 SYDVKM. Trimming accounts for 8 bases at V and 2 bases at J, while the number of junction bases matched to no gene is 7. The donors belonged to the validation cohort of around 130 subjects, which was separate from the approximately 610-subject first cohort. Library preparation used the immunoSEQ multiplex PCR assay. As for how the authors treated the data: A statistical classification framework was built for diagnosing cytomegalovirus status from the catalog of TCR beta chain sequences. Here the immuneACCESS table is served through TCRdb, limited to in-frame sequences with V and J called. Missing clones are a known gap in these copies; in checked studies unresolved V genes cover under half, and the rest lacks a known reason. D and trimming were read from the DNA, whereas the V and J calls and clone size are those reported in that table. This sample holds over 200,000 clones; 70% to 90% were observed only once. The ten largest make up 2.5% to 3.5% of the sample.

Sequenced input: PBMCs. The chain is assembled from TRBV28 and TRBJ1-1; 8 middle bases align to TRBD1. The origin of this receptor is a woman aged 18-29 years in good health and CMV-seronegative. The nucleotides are TGTGCCAGCTCAAACAGGGGGACTAACACTGAAGCTTTCTTT. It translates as CASSNRGTNTEAFF.